These T cell receptor beta chains were read from a single sample in a study of blood T cell repertoires in COVID-19. Data came from immunoSEQ multiplex PCR; TCRdb stores just in-frame clones and leaves some out. The sample consists of 130,000 or so clones, approximately 89% of them appearing once. Sequences were obtained from peripheral blood. These TCRs come from a man aged 45 to 65 with acute or convalescent COVID-19. Both conserved end residues are part of each CDR3. The D gene is left open where the match is weak. Only part of the rows carry a size: once, few, many, or a class if the clone is expanded.

J,D,V,size,DNA,CDR3
TRBJ2-7,TRBD2,TRBV6-5,-,TGTGCCAGCAGATTAGCGGGAGGGCCCTACGAGCAGTACTTC,CASRLAGGPYEQYF
TRBJ2-5,TRBD2,TRBV5-1,-,TGCGCCAGCAGCCAGACCCTAGCGGGGGGCGGAGAGACCCAGTACTTC,CASSQTLAGGGETQYF
TRBJ2-5,TRBD2,TRBV3-1/TRBV3-2,-,TGTGCCAGCAGCCGCCGAAGTAGCGGGGTGCAAGAGACCCAGTACTTC,CASSRRSSGVQETQYF
TRBJ1-5,TRBD1,TRBV18,-,TGTGCCAGCTCACGACAACCGGGACAGGGGACCCGCAGGGGGAATCAGCCCCAGCATTTT,CASSRQPGQGTRRGNQPQHF
TRBJ1-1,-,TRBV7-9,once,TGTGCCAGCAGCTTAGCCGAGGGGGAGTTTTTGGGTGAAGCTTTCTTT,CASSLAEGEFLGEAFF
TRBJ1-6,-,TRBV6-2/TRBV6-3,once,TGTGCCAGCAGTTATGGTCGGGGTAATTCACCCCTCCACTTT,CASSYGRGNSPLHF
TRBJ1-5,TRBD1,TRBV7-8,-,TGTGCCAGCAGCTTACAGGGGGCGGTAGGTCAGCCCCAGCATTTT,CASSLQGAVGQPQHF
TRBJ1-1,TRBD1,TRBV5-8,-,TGTGCCAGCAGCTTGGGAGCGGTAGGGGGCCTTGAAGCTTTCTTT,CASSLGAVGGLEAFF
TRBJ1-2,-,TRBV2,-,TGTGCCAGCAGTGAACGGGGGAGTGGCTACACCTTC,CASSERGSGYTF
TRBJ2-1,TRBD2,TRBV6-1,-,TGTGCCAGCAGTGAAAGAGCTAGCGGGGGGGCCGTCAGCTCCTACAATGAGCAGTTCTTC,CASSERASGGAVSSYNEQFF
TRBJ1-6,TRBD1,TRBV28,-,TGTGCCAGCAGTCAGACAGGGACGAAGTATAATTCACCCCTCCACTTT,CASSQTGTKYNSPLHF
TRBJ1-2,TRBD1,TRBV29-1,-,TGCAGCGTTGGAAGGACAGGGGGTGACTATGGCTACACCTTC,CSVGRTGGDYGYTF
TRBJ2-7,TRBD1,TRBV5-1,-,TGCGCCAGCAGCTCGATACCGGGACAGACCTACGAGCAGTACTTC,CASSSIPGQTYEQYF
TRBJ2-3,-,TRBV6-1,few,TGTGCCAGCAGTGAAAGGAGGGGTGGAGATACGCAGTATTTT,CASSERRGGDTQYF
TRBJ2-7,TRBD2,TRBV10-3,-,TGTGCCATCAGGGGGAGCGGGAGGTCTCACGAGCAGTACTTC,CAIRGSGRSHEQYF
TRBJ2-1,TRBD2,TRBV24-1,-,TGTGCCACCAGTGATTCCCGCGGGGGAATAATAGATGAGCAGTTCTTC,CATSDSRGGIIDEQFF
TRBJ1-1,TRBD1,TRBV18,-,TGTGCCAGCTTGGGACAGGGGGTTTTAACTGAAGCTTTCTTT,CASLGQGVLTEAFF
TRBJ1-2,TRBD1,TRBV29-1,-,TGCAGCGTTGTAGGACAGGTCTATGGCTACACCTTC,CSVVGQVYGYTF
TRBJ1-2,-,TRBV6-1,-,TGTGCCAGCAGTGAAAGGGGATCCTATGGCTACACCTTC,CASSERGSYGYTF
TRBJ2-1,-,TRBV29-1,-,TGCAGCGTTGGTGACTACAGCTCCTACAATGAGCAGTTCTTC,CSVGDYSSYNEQFF
TRBJ2-2,TRBD2,TRBV29-1,-,TGCAGCGTTGGTAGCGGGACAAACACCGGGGAGCTGTTTTTT,CSVGSGTNTGELFF
TRBJ1-1,TRBD1,TRBV29-1,once,TGCAGCGTTGAGTCCAGGGGGACAACTGAAGCTTTCTTT,CSVESRGTTEAFF
TRBJ1-1,TRBD1,TRBV14,-,TGTGCCAGCAGCCAATTACAGGGGAGGAACACTGAAGCTTTCTTT,CASSQLQGRNTEAFF
TRBJ2-1,TRBD2,TRBV30,-,TGTGCCTGGGTTCCCCGGGAGGGGCGATACAATGAGCAGTTCTTC,CAWVPREGRYNEQFF
TRBJ2-7,-,TRBV3-1/TRBV3-2,once,TGTGCCAGCAGCCAACGAGGTAAACTACGGGAGCAGTACTTC,CASSQRGKLREQYF
TRBJ2-1,TRBD2,TRBV7-2,-,TGTGCCAGCAGCCGGGGACTACGGATATACAATGAGCAGTTCTTC,CASSRGLRIYNEQFF
TRBJ1-3,TRBD1,TRBV4-1,-,TGCGCCAGCAGCCTAACAGGGGACACTGGAAACACCATATATTTT,CASSLTGDTGNTIYF
TRBJ1-5,-,TRBV5-8,-,TGTGCCAGCAGCTTTGTCGGGCCCCAGCATTTT,CASSFVGPQHF
TRBJ1-5,-,TRBV7-2,-,TGTGCCAGCCGCTCAATAGGCCGGGGGACGTATCAGCCCCAGCATTTT,CASRSIGRGTYQPQHF
TRBJ2-5,TRBD1,TRBV11-2,-,TGTGCCAGCAGCTTAGCTGGGACAGTCCCAGAGACCCAGTACTTC,CASSLAGTVPETQYF
TRBJ1-6,TRBD1,TRBV7-8,-,TGTGCCAGCAGCTTAGGACAGGGGAGAAATTCACCCCTCCACTTT,CASSLGQGRNSPLHF
TRBJ1-5,-,TRBV18,-,TGTGCCAGCTCACCTCAGTATAGCAATCAGCCCCAGCATTTT,CASSPQYSNQPQHF